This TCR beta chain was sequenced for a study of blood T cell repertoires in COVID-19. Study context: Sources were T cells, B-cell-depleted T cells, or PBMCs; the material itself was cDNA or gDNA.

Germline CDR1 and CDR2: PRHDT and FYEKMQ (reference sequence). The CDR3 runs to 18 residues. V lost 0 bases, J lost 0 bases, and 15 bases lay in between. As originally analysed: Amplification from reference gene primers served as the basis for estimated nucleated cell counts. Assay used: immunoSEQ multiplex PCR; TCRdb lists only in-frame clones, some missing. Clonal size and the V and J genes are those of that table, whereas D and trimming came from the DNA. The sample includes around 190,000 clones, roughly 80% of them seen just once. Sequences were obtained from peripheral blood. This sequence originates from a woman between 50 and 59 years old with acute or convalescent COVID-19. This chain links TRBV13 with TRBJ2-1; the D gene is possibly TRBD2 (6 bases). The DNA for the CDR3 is TGTGCCAGCAGCTTAGGCCTCGGGGGTCGGGACTCCTACAATGAGCAGTTCTTC. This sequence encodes CASSLGLGGRDSYNEQFF. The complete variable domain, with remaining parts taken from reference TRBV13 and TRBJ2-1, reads AAGVIQSPRHLIKEKRETATLKCYPIPRHDTVYWYQQGPGQDPQFLISFYEKMQSDKGSIPDRFSAQQFSDYHSELNMSSLELGDSALYFCASSLGLGGRDSYNEQFFGPGTRLTVL.